These T cell receptor beta chains were read from a single sample in a study of blood T cells in healthy people across ages. Each CDR3 protein is one row after TCRdb ran MiXCR on the 5' RACE reads. This repertoire shows approximately 900,000 distinct CDR3 sequences, around 29% found once; its top ten account for 9.5% to 13%. These data are also associated with another study on T cells of mothers and their children.

Source material: blood. The receptor source for this set is a woman aged 40 to 50 in good health. The CDR3 runs from the conserved cysteine through the conserved F or W. Fields, in order: V gene, clone size, D gene, J gene, CDR3 DNA, CDR3 protein. The D gene is left open where the match is weak. Only part of the rows carry a size: once, few, many, or a class if the clone is expanded.

TRBV5-1	few	TRBD1	TRBJ1-2	TGCGCCAGCAGCTCTGGACAGGAGTATGGCTACACCTTC	CASSSGQEYGYTF
TRBV12-3/TRBV12-4	-	TRBD1	TRBJ2-1	TGTGCCAGCGCCGGGACAGGGGACGAGCAGTTCTTC	CASAGTGDEQFF
TRBV3-1	-	-	TRBJ2-7	TGTGCCAGCAGCGCCCGAGACGGAAAAACCTACGAGCAGTACTTC	CASSARDGKTYEQYF
TRBV5-1	-	-	TRBJ1-6	TGCGCCAGCAGCCCTACTACCGGGAAAAATAATTCACCCCTCCACTTT	CASSPTTGKNNSPLHF
TRBV7-3	-	TRBD1	TRBJ1-2	TGTGCCAGCAGCTTAACTAAGACAGGGGGCTACATCTTC	CASSLTKTGGYIF
TRBV20-1	-	TRBD1	TRBJ2-7	TGCAATGCCCGACAGGGGATGAGCACCTACGAGCAGTACTTC	CNARQGMSTYEQYF
TRBV12-3/TRBV12-4	many	-	TRBJ2-7	TGTGCCAGCAGTTCCATATTGGGGATCTACGAGCAGTACTTC	CASSSILGIYEQYF
TRBV28	many	-	TRBJ2-3	TGTGCCAGCAGTAGGCAGGGGCGGTCTAGCACAGATACGCAGTATTTT	CASSRQGRSSTDTQYF
TRBV27	few	-	TRBJ2-7	TGTGCCAGCAGTTCCACAGGAAAATTCTCCTACGAGCAGTACTTC	CASSSTGKFSYEQYF
TRBV4-1	many	-	TRBJ2-3	TGCGCCAGCAGCCAGGTTGAGAGCACAGATACGCAGTATTTT	CASSQVESTDTQYF
TRBV7-3	many	TRBD1	TRBJ2-5	TGTGCCAGCAGCGAGACAGGGATGGGACAGACCCAGTACTTC	CASSETGMGQTQYF
TRBV7-2	many	TRBD1	TRBJ2-1	TGTGCCAGCAGCCCTAGGACAGGGGAACTCAATGAGCAGTTCTTC	CASSPRTGELNEQFF
TRBV29-1	few	-	TRBJ1-1	TGCAGCGTGTCTGTTACCGGGGGGGACACTGAAGCTTTCTTT	CSVSVTGGDTEAFF
TRBV7-9	once	-	TRBJ1-1	TGTGCCAGCGGGGACACTGTGAACACTGAAGCTTTCTTT	CASGDTVNTEAFF
TRBV2	few	-	TRBJ1-2	TGTGCCAGTCCCGATGGAGGCAGGAACTATGGCTACACCTTC	CASPDGGRNYGYTF
TRBV10-2	many	-	TRBJ2-7	TGCGCCAGCTGGCAGAGTAAGCAGTACTTC	CASWQSKQYF
TRBV27	few	-	TRBJ2-1	TGTGCCAGCAGCACAGGGATTAATGAGCAGTTCTTC	CASSTGINEQFF
TRBV7-9	large	TRBD1	TRBJ1-2	TGTGCCAGCAGCTTCGGACAGGGGGACTACACCTTC	CASSFGQGDYTF
TRBV9	-	-	TRBJ1-3	TGTGCCAGCAGTCACAAGGGGTTCTCTGGAAACACCATATATTTT	CASSHKGFSGNTIYF
TRBV4-3	-	-	TRBJ2-3	TGCGCCAGCAGCCAAGATTCCCGCACAGATACGCAGTATTTT	CASSQDSRTDTQYF
TRBV27	-	TRBD2	TRBJ2-7	TGTGCCAGCCAGAGGCGGGGGGAATACGAGCAGTACTTC	CASQRRGEYEQYF
TRBV20-1	-	-	TRBJ1-5	TGCAGTGCTAGAGATCCGAGCAGTATCAATCAGCCCCAGCATTTT	CSARDPSSINQPQHF
TRBV5-1	few	TRBD2	TRBJ2-7	TGCGCCAGCAGCTTGGAGCTAGCGGGGGGAGGCCACGAGCAGTACTTC	CASSLELAGGGHEQYF
TRBV6-2/TRBV6-3	-	-	TRBJ2-3	TGTGCCAGCAGTTACTCGGCGATCCCAGATACGCAGTATTTT	CASSYSAIPDTQYF
TRBV29-1	-	-	TRBJ1-3	TGCAGCGTTGGTACAGGCAGTTCTGGAAACACCATATATTTT	CSVGTGSSGNTIYF
TRBV4-1	few	-	TRBJ1-2	TGCGCCAGCAGCCAAGGGTGGGCGAACTATGGCTACACCTTC	CASSQGWANYGYTF
TRBV7-8	few	TRBD2	TRBJ2-3	TGTGCCAGCAGCTTTAAGCGGGGGGGCCCTTTGGATACGCAGTATTTT	CASSFKRGGPLDTQYF
TRBV28	few	-	TRBJ2-3	TGTGCCAGCAGTTTATTAGACCGCACAGATACGCAGTATTTT	CASSLLDRTDTQYF
TRBV12-3/TRBV12-4	-	TRBD1	TRBJ2-2	TGTGCCAGCAGGTTAACCGGGACAGGGCCCACCGGGGAGCTGTTTTTT	CASRLTGTGPTGELFF